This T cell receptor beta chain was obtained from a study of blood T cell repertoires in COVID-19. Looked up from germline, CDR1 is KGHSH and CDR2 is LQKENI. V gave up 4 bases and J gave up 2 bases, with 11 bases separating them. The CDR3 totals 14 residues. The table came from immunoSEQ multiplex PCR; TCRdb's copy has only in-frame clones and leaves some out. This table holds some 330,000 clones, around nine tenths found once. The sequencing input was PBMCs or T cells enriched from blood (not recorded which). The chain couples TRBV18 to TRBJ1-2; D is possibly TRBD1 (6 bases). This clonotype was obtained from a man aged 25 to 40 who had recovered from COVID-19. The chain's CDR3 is CASSLPGVNYGYTF. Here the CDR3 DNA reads TGTGCCAGCTCACTACCAGGGGTCAACTATGGCTACACCTTC.